This TCR beta chain was identified in a study of blood T cells in healthy people across ages. General study points: There were more naive CD4+ cells and higher diversity in long-lived donors than in aged donors.

Remarks on this clonotype: The antigen is not known.

V was clipped by 3 bases and J by 4 bases; unmatched bases: 8. This CDR3 has 15 amino acids. Germline assignment: CDR1 DFQATT and CDR2 SNEGSKA (reference sequence). Each donor gave 9 to 10 milliliters of peripheral blood. Total RNA was isolated from each sample in quantities of at least 5.5 micrograms. Primed by a sample-barcoded 5' primer and a J-beta primer mix, a second PCR proceeded for about 6 to 12 cycles. Each CDR3 protein gets one entry after TCRdb re-called the 5' RACE reads with MiXCR. The table includes 780,000 or so distinct CDR3 sequences, about 53% detected once. The sample taken for sequencing was blood. This TCR derives from a man aged 80 or over in good health. J is TRBJ1-5 and V is TRBV20-1, with 8 nucleotides matching TRBD1. CDR3 sequence reads: CSARAGGGKNQPQHF. Written as DNA, the CDR3 is TGCAGTGCTAGGGCAGGGGGCGGGAAAAATCAGCCCCAGCATTTT.